Presented here are 25 T cell receptor beta chains from one specimen sequenced in a study of PD-1 blockade in classical Hodgkin lymphoma. Profiling relied on immunoSEQ multiplex PCR, and the TCRdb table lists in-frame clones only, not all of them. The sample consists of more than 90,000 clones, approximately 90% of them appearing once. After autologous stem cell transplantation all patients relapsed, and prior brentuximab vedotin exposure differed between cohorts. The sequencing used peripheral blood mononuclear cells (PBMCs), collected before the second cycle of nivolumab. These receptors all stem from a human donor with classical Hodgkin lymphoma.

The chain combines TRBV5-1 with TRBJ2-2; D might be TRBD1 or TRBD2, each matching 6 bases. Trimming shortened V by 4 bases and J by 6 bases, and 19 bases separated the two germline ends. The CDR3 extends over 16 amino acids. Germline CDR1 reads SGHRS; CDR2 reads YFSETQ. CDR3 coding DNA: TGCGCCAGCAGCCAGAGCCCGAACAGGGAGGCCGGGGAGCTGTTTTTT. This codes for CASSQSPNREAGELFF.

V and J are TRBV25-1 and TRBJ2-1; TRBD2 agrees at 10 bases. The CDR3 spans 18 residues. V shed 1 base and J 10 bases; nucleotides not matched to a gene: 16. From germline, CDR1 is MGHDK and CDR2 SYGVNS. CDR3 in DNA: TGTGCCAGCAGTGAATCTCTATCTAAGCGGGGGGGGCCACCGGAGCAGTTCTTC. Protein: CASSESLSKRGGPPEQFF.

This clone has just a few counts. The chain employs TRBV30 and TRBJ1-1; tentatively, D is TRBD1 (5 bases). Trimming stripped 0 bases from V and 3 bases from J, with 17 bases between. There are 16 residues in the CDR3. Germline-derived CDR1 and CDR2 are GTSNPN and SVGIG (reference sequence). The CDR3 here is CAWSVEHGADDTEAFF. The CDR3, as DNA: TGTGCCTGGAGTGTAGAACACGGGGCGGACGACACTGAAGCTTTCTTT.

V is TRBV5-6 and J is TRBJ2-7, with no clear D. The CDR3 extends over 11 amino acids. Germline V gene data show CDR1 as SGHDT and CDR2 as YYEEEE. The V gene lost 1 base and the J gene lost 7 bases, with 6 bases spanning the gap. In DNA, the CDR3 is TGTGCCAGCAGCTTGCTATGGGAGCAGTACTTC. Its protein is CASSLLWEQYF.

The table lists this clone with a count of one. The rearrangement links TRBV27 to TRBJ2-5; D not resolved. Per germline, CDR1 MNHEY and CDR2 SMNVEV (reference sequence). The CDR3 extends over 14 amino acids. The germline V and J ends were trimmed by 0 bases and 5 bases, with 10 bases remaining between them. CDR3: CASSLSGTRETQYF. The CDR3 region has the DNA TGTGCCAGCAGTTTATCAGGAACCAGGGAGACCCAGTACTTC.

V and J are TRBV28 and TRBJ2-7, with 7 bases fitting TRBD1. The germline CDR1 and CDR2 sequences are MDHEN and SYDVKM. V trimming: 5 bases; J trimming: 5 bases; junction bases outside the gene matches: 6. This CDR3 has 13 residues. The CDR3, as DNA: TGTGCCAGCAGTACCACGGACAGGCACGAGCAGTACTTC. Translating gives CASSTTDRHEQYF.

The gene calls are TRBV2 and TRBJ2-5, with 9 bases matching TRBD2. Trimming removed 3 bases from V and 2 bases from J; junction bases left unmatched: 7. Germline lookup yields CDR1 SNHLY and CDR2 FYNNEI. This CDR3 comprises 16 residues. CDR3 sequence: CASSDGRLAGQETQYF. Written as DNA, the CDR3 is TGTGCCAGCAGTGACGGGAGGCTAGCGGGGCAAGAGACCCAGTACTTC. Supplemented by reference TRBV2 and TRBJ2-5, the full variable domain reads EPEVTQTPSHQVTQMGQEVILRCVPISNHLYFYWYRQILGQKVEFLVSFYNNEISEKSEIFDDQFSVERPDGSNFTLKIRSTKLEDSAMYFCASSDGRLAGQETQYFGPGTRLLVL.

V gene TRBV28 combines with J gene TRBJ2-7; 12 bases agree with TRBD2. After removal of 5 bases from V and 0 bases from J, the junction contained 2 bases not matched to a gene. The CDR3 consists of 15 residues. Germline V gene lookup returns CDR1 MDHEN and CDR2 SYDVKM. The CDR3 nucleotides read TGTGCCAGCAGTCGGACTAGCGGGGCCTCCTACGAGCAGTACTTC. Amino acids: CASSRTSGASYEQYF.

The chain uses TRBV9 and TRBJ2-5, with 7 bases fitting TRBD2. This CDR3 is built from 15 residues. J was trimmed by 2 bases and V by 0 bases; bases with no gene match: 4. CDR1 SGDLS and CDR2 YYNGEE come from the germline V gene. The CDR3 protein is CASSVGGGLQETQYF. In nucleotides, the CDR3 is TGTGCCAGCAGCGTAGGCGGGGGACTACAAGAGACCCAGTACTTC.

The chain combines TRBV7-2 with TRBJ2-6, with D perhaps TRBD1 (6 bases). CDR1 SGHTA and CDR2 FQGNSA come from the germline V gene. The CDR3 has 16 residues. The V gene lost 5 bases and the J gene lost 2 bases, with 13 bases spanning the gap. The DNA for the CDR3 is TGTGCCAGCAGCCCGCGACGGACAGCTGGGGCCAACGTCCTGACTTTC. Residues: CASSPRRTAGANVLTF.

The genes are TRBV19 and TRBJ2-7; possible D gene TRBD1, 6 bases. Germline values: CDR1 LNHDA, CDR2 SQIVND (reference sequence). The CDR3 runs 14 residues. V was trimmed by 5 bases and J by 4 bases, leaving 15 bases between them. For the CDR3, the DNA is TGTGCCAGTAGTGCACAGGGCTCGTCGTACGAGCAGTACTTC. This translates into CASSAQGSSYEQYF.

This clone was observed a single time. The V and J genes are TRBV7-2 and TRBJ2-7; TRBD2 aligns across 12 bases. CDR1 SGHTA and CDR2 FQGNSA come from the germline V gene. CDR3 length: 13 residues. With V trimmed by 5 bases and J by 7 bases, 3 bases remained unmatched. Here the CDR3 reads CASSPGLAGEQYF. The DNA for the CDR3 is TGTGCCAGCAGCCCAGGACTAGCGGGGGAGCAGTACTTC.

The chain is built from TRBV30 and TRBJ1-1, with a weak D call TRBD1 (5 bases). The CDR3 spans 19 residues. Germline V gene lookup returns CDR1 GTSNPN and CDR2 SVGIG (reference sequence). Trimming took 2 bases from V and 1 from J, leaving 26 bases between them. CDR3 protein: CAWSRGQLGVERRNTEAFF. The CDR3 DNA is TGTGCCTGGAGTAGGGGTCAACTAGGGGTGGAACGTCGGAACACTGAAGCTTTCTTT. The full variable domain, its missing parts supplied by reference TRBV30 and TRBJ1-1, is SQTIHQWPATLVQPVGSPLSLECTVEGTSNPNLYWYRQAAGRGLQLLFYSVGIGQISSEVPQNLSASRPQDRQFILSSKKLLLSDSGFYLCAWSRGQLGVERRNTEAFFGQGTRLTVV.

This chain joins TRBV28 and TRBJ1-2; D is undetermined. CDR1 MDHEN and CDR2 SYDVKM come from the germline V gene. Trimming shortened V by 5 bases and J by 6 bases, and 4 bases separated the two germline ends. This CDR3 has 10 residues. CDR3 coding DNA: TGTGCCAGCAGTGGCCATGGCTACACCTTC. Translated, it gives CASSGHGYTF.

V and J are TRBV9 and TRBJ1-2; no clear D gene. The CDR3 covers 13 residues. Germline CDR1 is SGDLS and CDR2 is YYNGEE. The V end lost 0 bases, the J end lost 6 bases, and 9 bases lay between the germline ends. DNA for the CDR3: TGTGCCAGCAGCGTAGGAATAGTGGATGGCTACACCTTC. Amino acids: CASSVGIVDGYTF.

This chain joins TRBV10-3 and TRBJ1-2, with TRBD1 matching over 9 bases. CDR3 length equals 15 residues. Germline V lookup: CDR1 ENHRY, CDR2 SYGVKD. Unmatched junction bases numbered 11, after V lost 6 bases and J lost 6 bases. The CDR3 DNA reads TGTGCCATCAGCGACCTCCGGGACAGGGATGATGGCTACACCTTC. Amino acids: CAISDLRDRDDGYTF.

This chain connects TRBV19 to TRBJ2-7, with D perhaps TRBD1 or TRBD2 (6 bases each). Germline V gene data show CDR1 as LNHDA and CDR2 as SQIVND (reference sequence). The CDR3 is 16 amino acids. Deletions cut 7 bases from V and 0 bases from J, with 19 bases between. The CDR3: CASTPTGWDFSYEQYF. DNA of the CDR3: TGTGCCAGTACCCCAACAGGGTGGGACTTCTCCTACGAGCAGTACTTC. Filled out from reference TRBV19 and TRBJ2-7, the complete variable domain reads DGGITQSPKYLFRKEGQNVTLSCEQNLNHDAMYWYRQDPGQGLRLIYYSQIVNDFQKGDIAEGYSVSREKKESFPLTVTSAQKNPTAFYLCASTPTGWDFSYEQYFGPGTRLTVT.

This sequence joins TRBV30 and TRBJ2-3; D gene uncertain. CDR3 length: 13 amino acids. Germline V lookup: CDR1 GTSNPN, CDR2 SVGIG (reference sequence). Trimming removed 3 bases at V and 3 bases at J, with 10 bases between. Here the CDR3 reads CAWSALWTDTQYF. DNA of the CDR3: TGTGCCTGGAGCGCTCTTTGGACAGATACGCAGTATTTT.

This clone was seen just once. V is TRBV5-4 and J is TRBJ1-2, with D tentatively TRBD1 (5 bases). This CDR3 has 14 amino acids. Germline values: CDR1 SGHNT, CDR2 YYREEE (reference sequence). V was cut by 2 bases and J by 4 bases, with 12 bases left in between. The CDR3 sequence: CASSLAGEGYGYTF. CDR3 in DNA: TGTGCCAGCAGCTTAGCGGGGGAAGGCTATGGCTACACCTTC.

This clone has only one observation. This chain connects TRBV21-1 to TRBJ2-7; the DNA was not used to check the table's D call, TRBD1. TRBV21-1 is marked as a pseudogene. This CDR3 region has 14 residues. The CDR3 here is CASSEGQLAYEQYF. The CDR3 DNA reads as TGTGCCAGCAGCGAAGGACAGTTAGCCTACGAGCAGTACTTC.

The rearrangement uses TRBV9 and TRBJ2-1; TRBD2 matches at 11 bases. J was trimmed by 9 bases and V by 0 bases; bases with no gene match: 5. The CDR3 runs to 15 residues. Germline-derived CDR1 and CDR2 are SGDLS and YYNGEE. The CDR3 sequence is CASSVVAGGPAEQFF. CDR3 bases: TGTGCCAGCAGCGTAGTAGCGGGGGGGCCGGCTGAGCAGTTCTTC. The entire variable domain, with the rest obtained from reference TRBV9 and TRBJ2-1, is as follows: DSGVTQTPKHLITATGQRVTLRCSPRSGDLSVYWYQQSLDQGLQFLIQYYNGEERAKGNILERFSAQQFPDLHSELNLSSLELGDSALYFCASSVVAGGPAEQFFGPGTRLTVL.

This rearrangement joins TRBV5-1 to TRBJ2-5; 10 bases are shared with TRBD2. V lost 4 bases and J lost 5; bases outside the gene matches: 11. CDR1 and CDR2 from the germline V gene are SGHRS and YFSETQ. The CDR3 extends over 16 amino acids. In DNA, the CDR3 is TGCGCCAGCAGCACATCCGGGACTAGCGTCCTTGAGACCCAGTACTTC. Amino acid sequence: CASSTSGTSVLETQYF.

This clone was found a few times. V is TRBV7-9 and J is TRBJ1-4, with D tentatively TRBD1 (6 bases). Between the trimmed V and J ends, which lost 5 bases and 2 bases, there was a span of 21 bases. Germline V gene data show CDR1 as SEHNR and CDR2 as FQNEAQ (reference sequence). This CDR3 region has 18 residues. For the CDR3, the DNA is TGTGCCAGCAGCCCCATCCGCCTGGGGGCCACGACTAATGAAAAACTGTTTTTT. This sequence encodes CASSPIRLGATTNEKLFF.

V is TRBV7-2 and J is TRBJ2-1; 7 bases align to TRBD2. Germline-derived CDR1 and CDR2 are SGHTA and FQGNSA. V dropped 1 base and J dropped 12; count of bases not matched to a gene: 9. The CDR3 is 14 amino acids. CDR3 residues: CASSLERASGRQFF. The CDR3 region has the DNA TGTGCCAGCAGCTTAGAGCGGGCTAGCGGACGGCAGTTCTTC.

The J gene is TRBJ1-1, the V gene TRBV19, with TRBD1 as a possible D gene (5 bases). Trimming removed 6 bases at V and 1 base at J, with 9 bases between. Germline CDR1 reads LNHDA; CDR2 reads SQIVND (reference sequence). CDR3 length: 13 residues. Here the CDR3 reads CASRRGPNTEAFF. CDR3 in DNA: TGTGCCAGTAGGCGGGGCCCGAACACTGAAGCTTTCTTT.